The source of this T cell receptor (beta chain) is a study of glioma-infiltrating T cells. Broader study findings: Non-neoplastic patients had below-expected tissue-blood divergence, while all gliomas exceeded expectation.

With regard to this clonotype: Its cognate antigen is unknown.

The CDR3 is 16 residues long. V shed 3 bases, J shed 2 bases, and the junction held 6 bases outside the gene matches. Using RNA template, CDR3s of TCR alpha and beta were amplified with iRepertoire arm-PCR. TCRdb re-derived calls from the multiplex PCR reads in MiXCR, one entry per CDR3 protein. Of fewer than 90,000 distinct CDR3 sequences listed, under 30% were seen once; the top ten hold under 8.5%. This clonotype originated in a human donor with low-grade glioma or glioblastoma, undergoing nonglioma brain surgery, or in good health (not recorded which). The chain couples TRBV12-3 or TRBV12-4 to TRBJ2-1; 8 bases are a match to TRBD2. The material sequenced was glioma tissue, nonneoplastic brain tissue, or PBMCs (not recorded which). The chain's CDR3 is CASSFGTSGPYNEQFF. DNA of the CDR3: TGTGCCAGCAGTTTTGGTACTAGCGGTCCCTACAATGAGCAGTTCTTC.